These 9 T cell receptor beta chains originate from one sample sequenced in a study of human T cells and chemical hapten exposure. One entry per CDR3 protein results from TCRdb running MiXCR on the RACE reads. Of 75,000 to 95,000 distinct CDR3 sequences in the sample, approximately 10% are singletons; the top ten hold roughly 2.3%. The time point here: patch test 2, 6 weeks after DPC sensitization. Treatment: therapeutic diphenylcyclopropenone sensitization with weekly scalp DPC. Sequenced material: whole blood, taken in connection with sensitization to the hapten diphenylcyclopropenone (DPC). The receptors derive from a man in his forties with alopecia areata. Some clones in this sample may be carry-over from other donors' samples.

This rearrangement joins TRBV7-2 to TRBJ1-5, with D possibly TRBD1 on 6 matching bases. Trimming shortened V by 5 bases and J by 3 bases, and 11 bases separated the two germline ends. The CDR3 contains 14 residues. Per the germline V gene, CDR1 is SGHTA and CDR2 is FQGNSA. The DNA of the CDR3 is TGTGCCAGCAGCAGCGGGACACCCAATCAGCCCCAGCATTTT. Residues: CASSSGTPNQPQHF.

This clonotype showed up many times. V gene TRBV20-1 combines with J gene TRBJ2-3; no firm D call. With 0 bases removed from V and 1 base from J, the gap between germline ends came to 14 bases. Germline CDR1 reads DFQATT; CDR2 reads SNEGSKA (reference sequence). This CDR3 comprises 16 residues. This chain's CDR3 is CSARDLLKLGTDTQYF. CDR3 in DNA: TGCAGTGCTAGAGACCTACTCAAGCTGGGCACAGATACGCAGTATTTT.

There are many counts of this clonotype. The genes are TRBV9 and TRBJ1-4; D gene unclear. V was clipped by 4 bases and J by 0 bases, with 19 bases between them. The CDR3 consists of 18 residues. Germline V gene sequence: CDR1 SGDLS, CDR2 YYNGEE. The chain's CDR3 is CASSSNGELSATNEKLFF. The CDR3 bases are TGTGCCAGCAGCTCCAACGGGGAGCTCAGCGCAACTAATGAAAAACTGTTTTTT.

This clonotype was picked up a small number of times. J is TRBJ2-3 and V is TRBV12-3 or TRBV12-4; 7 bases agree with TRBD1. CDR3 length: 14 residues. V lost 6 bases and J lost 0; bases outside the gene matches: 3. The CDR3 DNA is TGTGCCAGCAGATCGACAGGGAGCACAGATACGCAGTATTTT. It is translated as CASRSTGSTDTQYF.

The chain has TRBV25-1 and TRBJ2-7; D not certain. CDR1 is MGHDK, CDR2 SYGVNS, per germline. Trimming left V 4 bases short and J 1 base short, with 5 bases between. This CDR3 contains 12 residues. The CDR3 protein is CASSGASYEQYF. Here the CDR3 DNA reads TGTGCCAGCAGTGGCGCTTCCTACGAGCAGTACTTC.

The chain links TRBV24-1 to TRBJ2-3, with D unclear. Deletions cut 3 bases from V and 3 bases from J, with 15 bases between. Germline lookup yields CDR1 KGHDR and CDR2 SFDVKD. The CDR3 has 16 amino acids. CDR3 sequence (DNA): TGTGCCACCAGTGATACCGGATTTGAGCATACAGATACGCAGTATTTT. This gives the protein CATSDTGFEHTDTQYF.

This clonotype was seen ten or more times. This rearrangement joins TRBV28 to TRBJ1-2; 8 positions agree with TRBD1. CDR3 size: 14 residues. CDR1 MDHEN and CDR2 SYDVKM come from the germline V gene. The trim removed 8 bases at V and 0 bases at J, leaving 5 bases unmatched. CDR3 protein: CASAGQGANYGYTF. In DNA form, the CDR3 reads TGTGCCAGCGCTGGACAGGGAGCTAACTATGGCTACACCTTC.

This rearrangement joins TRBV3-1 to TRBJ1-5; no definite D call. V was shortened by 5 bases and J by 9 bases, with 14 bases between the two germline ends. The CDR3 runs 13 residues. CDR1 and CDR2 (germline): LGHDT, YNNKEL (reference sequence). The chain's CDR3 is CASSEAGARPQHF. The CDR3 DNA reads as TGTGCCAGCAGCGAGGCAGGAGCTAGGCCCCAGCATTTT.

The rearrangement uses TRBV2 and TRBJ2-3; D may be TRBD1 (5 bases). Germline V gene sequence: CDR1 SNHLY, CDR2 FYNNEI. The CDR3 consists of 13 residues. V was pared by 8 bases and J by 0 bases, with 9 bases between. Written as DNA, the CDR3 is TGTGCCAGCGTGGCAGGGAGCACAGATACGCAGTATTTT. Protein sequence: CASVAGSTDTQYF. Looking up the rest from reference TRBV2 and TRBJ2-3 gives the full variable domain: EPEVTQTPSHQVTQMGQEVILRCVPISNHLYFYWYRQILGQKVEFLVSFYNNEISEKSEIFDDQFSVERPDGSNFTLKIRSTKLEDSAMYFCASVAGSTDTQYFGPGTRLTVL.